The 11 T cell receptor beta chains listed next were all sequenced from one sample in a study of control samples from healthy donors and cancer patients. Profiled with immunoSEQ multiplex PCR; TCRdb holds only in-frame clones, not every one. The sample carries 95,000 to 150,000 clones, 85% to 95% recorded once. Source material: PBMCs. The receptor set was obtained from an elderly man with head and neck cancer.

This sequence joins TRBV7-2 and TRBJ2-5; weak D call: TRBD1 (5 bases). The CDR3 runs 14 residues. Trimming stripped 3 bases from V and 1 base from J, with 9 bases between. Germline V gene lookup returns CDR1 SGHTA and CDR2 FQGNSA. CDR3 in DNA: TGTGCCAGCAGCTTTAAGGGGTTCCAAGAGACCCAGTACTTC. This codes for CASSFKGFQETQYF.

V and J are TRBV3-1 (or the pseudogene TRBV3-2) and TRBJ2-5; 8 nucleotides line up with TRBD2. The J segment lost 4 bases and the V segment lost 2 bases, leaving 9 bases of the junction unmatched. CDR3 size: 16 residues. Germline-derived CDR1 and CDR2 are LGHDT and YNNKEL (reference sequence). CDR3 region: CASSQWGGGSRETQYF. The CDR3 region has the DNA TGTGCCAGCAGCCAATGGGGCGGGGGGTCTAGAGAGACCCAGTACTTC.

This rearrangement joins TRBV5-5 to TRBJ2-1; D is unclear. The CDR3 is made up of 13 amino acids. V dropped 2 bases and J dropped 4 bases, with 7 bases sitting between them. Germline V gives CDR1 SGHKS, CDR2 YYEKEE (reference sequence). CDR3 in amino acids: CASSLIIYNEQFF. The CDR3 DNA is TGTGCCAGCAGCTTAATTATTTACAATGAGCAGTTCTTC.

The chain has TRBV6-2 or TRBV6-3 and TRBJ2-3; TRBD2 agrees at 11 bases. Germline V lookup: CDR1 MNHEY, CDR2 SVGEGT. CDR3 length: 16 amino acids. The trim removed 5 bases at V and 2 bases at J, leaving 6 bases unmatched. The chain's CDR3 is CASSRLLAGVTDTQYF. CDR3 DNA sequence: TGTGCCAGCAGTCGATTACTAGCGGGGGTCACAGATACGCAGTATTTT.

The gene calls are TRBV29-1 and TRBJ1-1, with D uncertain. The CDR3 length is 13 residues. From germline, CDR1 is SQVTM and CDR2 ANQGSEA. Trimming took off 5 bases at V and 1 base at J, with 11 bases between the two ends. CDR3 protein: CSVLPAGNTEAFF. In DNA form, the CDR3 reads TGCAGCGTTCTGCCCGCGGGGAACACTGAAGCTTTCTTT.

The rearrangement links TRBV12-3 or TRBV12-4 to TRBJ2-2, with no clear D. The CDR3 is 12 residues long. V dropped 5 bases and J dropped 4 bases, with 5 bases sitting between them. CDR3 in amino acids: CASSPSTGELFF. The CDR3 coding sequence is TGTGCCAGCAGTCCATCCACCGGGGAGCTGTTTTTT.

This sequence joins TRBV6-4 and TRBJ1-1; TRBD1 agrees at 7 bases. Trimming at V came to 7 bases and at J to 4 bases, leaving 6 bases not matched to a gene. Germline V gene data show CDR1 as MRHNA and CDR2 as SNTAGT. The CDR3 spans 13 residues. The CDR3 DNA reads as TGTGCCAGCAAACCCGACAGGGCCACTGAAGCTTTCTTT. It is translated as CASKPDRATEAFF.

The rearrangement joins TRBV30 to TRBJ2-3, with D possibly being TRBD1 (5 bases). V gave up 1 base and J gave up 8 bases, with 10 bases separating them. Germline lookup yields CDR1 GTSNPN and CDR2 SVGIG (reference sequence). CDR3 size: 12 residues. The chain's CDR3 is CAWSGQGVTQYF. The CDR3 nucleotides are TGTGCCTGGAGTGGCCAGGGTGTTACGCAGTATTTT.

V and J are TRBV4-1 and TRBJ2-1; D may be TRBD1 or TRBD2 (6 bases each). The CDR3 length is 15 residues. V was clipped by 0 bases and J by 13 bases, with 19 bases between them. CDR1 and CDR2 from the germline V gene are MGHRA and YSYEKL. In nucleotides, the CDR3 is TGCGCCAGCAGCCAAGATAGGAGCGAGGGGGGTTTTCAGTTCTTC. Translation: CASSQDRSEGGFQFF.

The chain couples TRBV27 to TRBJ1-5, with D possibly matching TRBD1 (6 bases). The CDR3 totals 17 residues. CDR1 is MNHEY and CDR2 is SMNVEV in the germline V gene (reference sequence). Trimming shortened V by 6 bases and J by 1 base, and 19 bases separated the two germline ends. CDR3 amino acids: CASRPTGTWGSNQPQHF. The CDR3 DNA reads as TGTGCCAGCAGGCCTACAGGGACGTGGGGGAGCAATCAGCCCCAGCATTTT.

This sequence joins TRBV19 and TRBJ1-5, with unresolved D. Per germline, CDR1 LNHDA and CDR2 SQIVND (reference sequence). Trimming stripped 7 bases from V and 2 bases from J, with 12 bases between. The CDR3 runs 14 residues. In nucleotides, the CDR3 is TGTGCCAGTATGAGGGATTTCGGCAATCAGCCCCAGCATTTT. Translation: CASMRDFGNQPQHF.